These T cell receptor beta chains were read from a single sample in a study of blood T cell repertoires in COVID-19. Assay: immunoSEQ multiplex PCR; the TCRdb copy retains only in-frame clones and omits some. Of over 150,000 clones in the sample, about 88% were seen once. The material sequenced was peripheral blood. These TCRs come from a woman of 80 years or more with COVID-19, enrolled during active disease. CDR3s include the opening cysteine and the closing phenylalanine or tryptophan. The order of the fields is CDR3 length, V gene, clone size, D gene, J gene, CDR3 DNA, CDR3 protein. The D gene is left open where the match is weak. The size field is filled for only some rows; it gives once, few, many or a size class.

16	TRBV7-2	-	TRBD2	TRBJ2-1	TGTGCCAGCAGCCCAGCCCCGGGACTAGTCGTCTATGAGCAGTTCTTC	CASSPAPGLVVYEQFF
19	TRBV28	-	-	TRBJ2-2	TGTGCCAGCAGCTTAAGACCGGGAGCCAACAAGCGGTGGACCGGGGAGCTGTTTTTT	CASSLRPGANKRWTGELFF
15	TRBV6-2/TRBV6-3	-	TRBD1	TRBJ2-1	TGTGCCAGCAGTTGGAGGGACAGGGGATACAATGAGCAGTTCTTC	CASSWRDRGYNEQFF
13	TRBV7-2	-	-	TRBJ1-1	TGTGCCAGCAGCTTATCCGCGACAGTCCAAGCTTTCTTT	CASSLSATVQAFF
13	TRBV29-1	-	-	TRBJ1-1	TGCAGCGTTGCCGAGGGATACAACACTGAAGCTTTCTTT	CSVAEGYNTEAFF
14	TRBV6-6	-	-	TRBJ1-2	TGTGCCAGCAGTTACTCTGACAGGACCGACGGCTACACCTTC	CASSYSDRTDGYTF
14	TRBV28	-	-	TRBJ1-2	TGTGCCAGCAGTGTTCGGAAGAGGAGCTATGGCTACACCTTC	CASSVRKRSYGYTF
15	TRBV7-8	-	-	TRBJ2-3	TGTGCCAGCAGCCGGATCCGGGACTTCACAGATACGCAGTATTTT	CASSRIRDFTDTQYF
13	TRBV5-1	-	-	TRBJ2-5	TGCGCCAGCAGCTTGGAGGCAGCGGAGACCCAGTACTTC	CASSLEAAETQYF
15	TRBV28	-	-	TRBJ1-1	TGTGCCAGCAGTCCTCCCGGGACATTGAACACTGAAGCTTTCTTT	CASSPPGTLNTEAFF
14	TRBV7-3	once	-	TRBJ1-1	TGTGCCAGCAAGCGGTCAGAAATGAACACTGAAGCTTTCTTT	CASKRSEMNTEAFF
19	TRBV9	once	-	TRBJ2-2	TGTGCCAGCAGTTACGGACAGGGGAGGCTAGCGGGAGTCACCGGGGAGCTGTTTTTT	CASSYGQGRLAGVTGELFF
13	TRBV14	-	-	TRBJ1-4	TGTGCCAGCAGCCTAAGAAGAGAGGGTACAAAGTTTTTT	CASSLRREGTKFF
13	TRBV29-1	-	-	TRBJ1-4	TGCAGCTTCCGGACAGCTTCTAATGAAAAACTGTTTTTT	CSFRTASNEKLFF
13	TRBV5-6	-	TRBD1	TRBJ2-7	TGTGCCAGCAGTTATGACAGGGGCTACGAGCAGTACTTC	CASSYDRGYEQYF
14	TRBV5-1	-	-	TRBJ1-5	TGCGCCAGCAGCTTGAACGCTGGCGGACAGCCCCAGCATTTT	CASSLNAGGQPQHF
16	TRBV15	once	TRBD1	TRBJ2-3	TGTGCCACCAGCAGAGATCGACAGGGTAGGTCAGATACGCAGTATTTT	CATSRDRQGRSDTQYF
14	TRBV28	-	TRBD1	TRBJ1-5	TGTGCCAGCAGTCTTGGACAGGGCTCTCAGCCCCAGCATTTT	CASSLGQGSQPQHF
16	TRBV4-3	-	-	TRBJ1-2	TGCGCCAGCAGCCAAGATCCTGGGGGGACCGGCTATGGCTACACCTTC	CASSQDPGGTGYGYTF
14	TRBV7-3	-	-	TRBJ1-1	TGTGCCAGCAGCCCTAGAGGGGGTAACACTGAAGCTTTCTTT	CASSPRGGNTEAFF
16	TRBV7-2	-	TRBD2	TRBJ2-7	TGTGCCAGCAGCTTGGAGGCTCCGGGACTATCCTACGAGCAGTACTTC	CASSLEAPGLSYEQYF
12	TRBV18	-	-	TRBJ1-6	TGTGCCAGCTCACCCGGGAATTCACCCCTCCACTTT	CASSPGNSPLHF
17	TRBV15	few	-	TRBJ1-5	TGTGCCACCAGCAGAGATTTCGCCAGGGGTAGTAATCAGCCCCAGCATTTT	CATSRDFARGSNQPQHF
13	TRBV7-2	-	TRBD1	TRBJ1-2	TGTGCCAGCAGACCGGGACAGGGGACTGGCTACACCTTC	CASRPGQGTGYTF
15	TRBV28	-	-	TRBJ1-2	TGTGCCAGCAGTTCCTCCTGGGGCAGGAACTATGGCTACACCTTC	CASSSSWGRNYGYTF
15	TRBV11-2	-	-	TRBJ2-1	TGTGCCAGCAGCTTAGTCATATGGGACAACAATGAGCAGTTCTTC	CASSLVIWDNNEQFF
15	TRBV20-1	once	TRBD2	TRBJ2-1	TGCAGTGCTAGTGGCCCCAGCGGGATTTACAATGAGCAGTTCTTC	CSASGPSGIYNEQFF
13	TRBV6-5	-	TRBD1	TRBJ2-7	TGTGCCAGCAGTTACCGGACAGGGGTCGAGCAGTACTTC	CASSYRTGVEQYF
14	TRBV6-1	-	TRBD1	TRBJ1-5	TGTGCCAGCAGTGACGGACAGGGTCGGGAGCCCCAGCATTTT	CASSDGQGREPQHF
11	TRBV19	once	-	TRBJ1-5	TGTGCAGAAGAGGGTGGGCAGCCCCAGCATTTT	CAEEGGQPQHF
12	TRBV5-6	-	-	TRBJ2-7	TGTGCCAGCAGCTTGCCCGGGAACGAGCAGTACTTC	CASSLPGNEQYF
16	TRBV5-6	once	-	TRBJ2-1	TGTGCCAGCAGCTTGAGGGTCCTGAGGACTGGTAATGAGCAGTTCTTC	CASSLRVLRTGNEQFF
15	TRBV27	-	-	TRBJ2-3	TGTGCCAGCAGTGCTGAAAGCAGGAGCACAGATACGCAGTATTTT	CASSAESRSTDTQYF
16	TRBV5-1	few	TRBD1	TRBJ1-4	TGCGCCAGCAGCTTGATTACAGGGGCAACTAATGAAAAACTGTTTTTT	CASSLITGATNEKLFF
15	TRBV7-8	-	TRBD1	TRBJ1-5	TGTGCCAGCAGCAGAAGGCGGGACAGGGCTCAGCCCCAGCATTTT	CASSRRRDRAQPQHF
12	TRBV5-6	-	-	TRBJ2-5	TGTGCCAGCAGCTTGGCCCAGGGGACCCAGTACTTC	CASSLAQGTQYF
15	TRBV18	once	TRBD1	TRBJ1-4	TGTGCCAGCTCACTTGACAGGGACACCCTTGAAAAACTGTTTTTT	CASSLDRDTLEKLFF
14	TRBV4-3	-	-	TRBJ2-2	TGCGCCAGCAGCCCTGACTACCACACCGGGGAGCTGTTTTTT	CASSPDYHTGELFF
17	TRBV28	-	TRBD2	TRBJ2-3	TGTGCCAGCAGTTGGGGTGGGATTGGGCTAGCGGGAGATACGCAGTATTTT	CASSWGGIGLAGDTQYF
14	TRBV7-9	-	-	TRBJ2-5	TGTGCCAGCCTCTCCGGGACACACCAAGAGACCCAGTACTTC	CASLSGTHQETQYF
15	TRBV9	-	TRBD1	TRBJ2-1	TGTGCCAGCAGCGTAGCCGGAGCAGGGGGCAATGAGCAGTTCTTC	CASSVAGAGGNEQFF
16	TRBV10-3	-	TRBD2	TRBJ2-3	TGTGCCATCAGTGAGTCTCTGCGGGAGGGGGTAGATACGCAGTATTTT	CAISESLREGVDTQYF
16	TRBV7-2	-	TRBD1	TRBJ1-3	TGTGCCAGCAGCCCCCCTGGACAGGTCTCTGGAAACACCATATATTTT	CASSPPGQVSGNTIYF
13	TRBV12-3/TRBV12-4	-	-	TRBJ2-2	TGTGCCAGCAACAAAGGGGGTCCCGGGGAGCTGTTTTTT	CASNKGGPGELFF
12	TRBV5-1	-	-	TRBJ2-5	TGCGCCAGCAGCTCCTCCCAAGAGACCCAGTACTTC	CASSSSQETQYF
14	TRBV6-5	-	TRBD1	TRBJ1-1	TGTGCCAGCAGTTACAACAGGGGGCCCACTGAAGCTTTCTTT	CASSYNRGPTEAFF
13	TRBV29-1	-	-	TRBJ2-5	TGCAGCGTTGAATTCGTTAGGGGGGAGACCCAGTACTTC	CSVEFVRGETQYF
11	TRBV5-1	-	-	TRBJ2-7	TGCGCCAGCAGCATGGGCGACGAGCAGTACTTC	CASSMGDEQYF
14	TRBV4-3	-	-	TRBJ1-4	TGCGCCAGCAGCCAAGATCTTGGTGAGGAAAAACTGTTTTTT	CASSQDLGEEKLFF
16	TRBV10-3	-	TRBD2	TRBJ2-2	TGTGCCTCCAAGGAAGCTAGCGGACTTAGAACCGGGGAGCTGTTTTTT	CASKEASGLRTGELFF
13	TRBV18	few	TRBD1	TRBJ1-1	TGTGCCAGCTCACCGAGGACAGGGGGCGAAGCTTTCTTT	CASSPRTGGEAFF
16	TRBV5-1	-	TRBD1	TRBJ2-7	TGCGCCAGCAGCTTGGCCAGGGGGACAGGGATCCACGAGCAGTACTTC	CASSLARGTGIHEQYF
16	TRBV2	-	-	TRBJ1-6	TGTGCCAGCAGTGAAGGTGGAGCAGAAAGCGGTTCACCCCTCCACTTT	CASSEGGAESGSPLHF
16	TRBV19	-	TRBD1	TRBJ1-5	TGTGCCAGTAGTATCTCCAGGACAGGAGGGAATCAGCCCCAGCATTTT	CASSISRTGGNQPQHF
13	TRBV28	-	-	TRBJ1-2	TGTGCCAGCATGCGCCTCCATTCGAATGGCTACACCTTC	CASMRLHSNGYTF
14	TRBV27	-	-	TRBJ1-1	TGTGCCAGCAGTTTGCGTCAGGGGAGCACTGAAGCTTTCTTT	CASSLRQGSTEAFF
15	TRBV7-2	-	TRBD2	TRBJ2-1	TGTGCCAGCAGCTCCCGGACTAGCGGGAGTGAGGAGCAGTTCTTC	CASSSRTSGSEEQFF
13	TRBV10-3	-	TRBD1	TRBJ1-1	TGTGCCATCACCCCCGACAGGGGCACTGAAGCTTTCTTT	CAITPDRGTEAFF
13	TRBV28	-	-	TRBJ2-7	TGTGCCAGCACAGGGACATACACCTACGAGCAGTACTTC	CASTGTYTYEQYF